This TCR beta chain was retrieved from a study of siplizumab effects on memory and regulatory T cells. V was pared by 2 bases and J by 7 bases, with 11 bases between. CDR1 is MNHNY, CDR2 SVGAGI, per germline (reference sequence). CDR3 length: 14 residues. Study-wide results and limits: Researchers did not confirm the suppressive function of proliferating Tregs from siplizumab cultures. The study found naive T cells seemingly more diverse than memory cells and seemingly major alloresponse contributors. The study found that mappable alloreactive CD4+ clones averaged about 70% Treg-derived with siplizumab and roughly 27% in controls.

In the case of this clone: No antigen is known for it.

TCRdb keeps only in-frame clones here, not all; method: immunoSEQ multiplex PCR. The sample consists of just under 85,000 clones, 87% of them appearing once. The rearrangement uses TRBV6-6 and TRBJ2-2, with D unresolved. The sample consisted of Tregs sorted from blood. This TCR was sampled from a human donor in good health. CDR3 in amino acids: CASSYGRGGGELFF. CDR3 DNA: TGTGCCAGCAGTTACGGACGCGGTGGCGGGGAGCTGTTTTTT.